This TCR beta chain is from a study of blood T cell repertoires in COVID-19. Study summary: Specimens from acute and convalescent COVID-19 originated in the United States, Italy and Spain. In each case, the material was cDNA or gDNA derived from T cells, B-cell-depleted T cells, or PBMCs.

Original methodology: It was from reference gene primer amplification that nucleated cell counts were estimated. Data came from immunoSEQ multiplex PCR; TCRdb stores just in-frame clones and leaves some out. D and trimming were read from the DNA, whereas the V and J calls and clone size are those reported in that table. In the table there are fewer than 200,000 clones, around 85% of which are singletons. With 4 bases removed from V and 3 bases from J, the gap between germline ends came to 21 bases. This CDR3 has 17 amino acids. Per the germline V gene, CDR1 is MGHDK and CDR2 is SYGVNS. This TCR came from a woman in her sixties with acute or convalescent COVID-19. Sequencing was done on a sample of peripheral blood. J is TRBJ1-1 and V is TRBV25-1; D possibly corresponds to TRBD1 (5 bases). The CDR3 spells CASSGKYGGDYHTEAFF. DNA for the CDR3: TGTGCCAGCAGTGGAAAATACGGAGGGGATTACCACACTGAAGCTTTCTTT.